Shown below are 17 T cell receptor beta chains from a single sample sequenced in a study of OX40 agonist ivuxolimab in advanced cancers. Repertoires were generated with immunoSEQ multiplex PCR, while TCRdb's copy carries only in-frame clones and drops some. The profile covers around 66,000 clones, with around 82% appearing a single time and around 4.5% taken by the ten largest. The sample consisted of CD4+ or CD8+ T cells sorted from blood, taken in a trial of the OX40 agonist ivuxolimab. The source is an adult with an advanced solid tumor such as melanoma, head and neck, liver or kidney cancer.

This clone has just a few counts. The chain links TRBV6-5 to TRBJ1-2; the match to TRBD1 covers 7 bases. Germline values: CDR1 MNHEY, CDR2 SVGAGI. The CDR3 spans 13 residues. The junction had 7 bases not matched to a gene; V was cut back by 4 bases and J by 8 bases. This CDR3 reads CASSFRQGGGYTF. The CDR3 DNA sequence: TGTGCCAGCAGTTTCAGACAGGGCGGAGGCTACACCTTC.

This rearrangement joins TRBV6-1 to TRBJ1-5; no reliable D call. Per germline, CDR1 MNHNS and CDR2 SASEGT. V was pared by 3 bases and J by 5 bases, with 8 bases between. The CDR3 sequence is 13 residues long. CDR3 residues: CASSDFEDQPQHF. CDR3 in DNA: TGTGCCAGCAGTGATTTCGAGGATCAGCCCCAGCATTTT.

The gene calls are TRBV7-9 and TRBJ2-7; 11 positions agree with TRBD1. The CDR3 contains 15 residues. The ends lost 3 bases at V and 4 bases at J; junction bases unmatched: 5. Per the germline V gene, CDR1 is SEHNR and CDR2 is FQNEAQ (reference sequence). The CDR3 spells CASSFPGTGGYEQYF. The CDR3, as DNA: TGTGCCAGCAGCTTTCCCGGGACAGGGGGATACGAGCAGTACTTC.

The genes are TRBV5-1 and TRBJ2-3; D might be TRBD1 (5 bases). This CDR3 is 14 amino acids long. Germline V gives CDR1 SGHRS, CDR2 YFSETQ. The ends were cut back, 2 bases at V and 2 bases at J, with 9 bases in the middle. CDR3 residues: CASSFQTATDTQYF. The CDR3 region has the DNA TGCGCCAGCAGCTTTCAGACAGCCACAGATACGCAGTATTTT. The full variable domain, in which reference TRBV5-1 and TRBJ2-3 provide the parts outside the CDR3, is KAGVTQTPRYLIKTRGQQVTLSCSPISGHRSVSWYQQTPGQGLQFLFEYFSETQRNKGNFPGRFSGRQFSNSRSEMNVSTLELGDSALYLCASSFQTATDTQYFGPGTRLTVL.

The chain combines TRBV11-1 with TRBJ1-1, with 7 nucleotides matching TRBD1. Losses at the gene ends were 5 bases for V and 3 bases for J; bases not matched to a gene: 3. The length of the CDR3 is 13 residues. The germline V gene encodes CDR1 SGHAT and CDR2 FQDESV (reference sequence). The CDR3 is CASSTDRDTEAFF. The CDR3 DNA reads TGTGCCAGCAGCACTGACAGGGACACTGAAGCTTTCTTT. The variable domain in full, with the rest retrieved from reference TRBV11-1 and TRBJ1-1, is EAEVAQSPRYKITEKSQAVAFWCDPISGHATLYWYRQILGQGPELLVQFQDESVVDDSQLPKDRFSAERLKGVDSTLKIQPAELGDSAMYLCASSTDRDTEAFFGQGTRLTVV.

This clone was observed a single time. This chain joins TRBV11-2 and TRBJ1-1; 9 bases map to TRBD1. This CDR3 has 18 amino acids. Trimming removed 3 bases from V and 1 base from J; junction bases left unmatched: 12. Germline-derived CDR1 and CDR2 are SGHAT and FQNNGV. CDR3 DNA sequence: TGTGCCAGCAGCTTTAGTGGGGGTGGGACAGGGAGGAACACTGAAGCTTTCTTT. Protein sequence: CASSFSGGGTGRNTEAFF. The full variable domain, its missing parts supplied by reference TRBV11-2 and TRBJ1-1, is EAGVAQSPRYKIIEKRQSVAFWCNPISGHATLYWYQQILGQGPKLLIQFQNNGVVDDSQLPKDRFSAERLKGVDSTLKIQPAKLEDSAVYLCASSFSGGGTGRNTEAFFGQGTRLTVV.

The rearrangement links TRBV5-1 to TRBJ2-5; 8 nucleotides agree with TRBD1. The CDR3 is 14 residues long. With V trimmed by 3 bases and J by 5 bases, 6 bases remained unmatched. Germline values: CDR1 SGHRS, CDR2 YFSETQ. The DNA for the CDR3 is TGCGCCAGCAGCTCCGGACAGGGCGGGGAGACCCAGTACTTC. It translates to CASSSGQGGETQYF.

V usage is TRBV10-3 and J usage is TRBJ2-4; either TRBD1 or TRBD2 may fit D (5 bases each). Trimming took 6 bases from V and 9 from J, leaving 12 bases between them. The CDR3 consists of 12 residues. Germline V gene sequence: CDR1 ENHRY, CDR2 SYGVKD. This chain's CDR3 is CAIRASGGIQYF. The DNA of the CDR3 is TGTGCCATCAGGGCAAGTGGGGGCATTCAGTACTTC.

The sample holds one count of this clone. Other DNA sequences in this sample translate to the same CDR3. The V call is TRBV5-1, the J call TRBJ2-5; 7 bases map to TRBD2. The V gene's germline CDR1 is SGHRS and CDR2 YFSETQ. Unmatched junction bases numbered 9, after V lost 4 bases and J lost 3 bases. The CDR3 sequence is 15 residues long. The CDR3, as DNA: TGCGCCAGCAGCCCGGGGACCAGCGGGGAAGAGACCCAGTACTTC. Protein sequence: CASSPGTSGEETQYF. Together with reference TRBV5-1 and TRBJ2-5, the CDR3 gives the full variable domain: KAGVTQTPRYLIKTRGQQVTLSCSPISGHRSVSWYQQTPGQGLQFLFEYFSETQRNKGNFPGRFSGRQFSNSRSEMNVSTLELGDSALYLCASSPGTSGEETQYFGPGTRLLVL.

The chain recombines TRBV4-2 with TRBJ2-5; 10 nucleotides line up with TRBD2. With V trimmed by 5 bases and J by 4 bases, 13 bases remained unmatched. There are 17 residues in the CDR3. Germline CDR1 LGHNA, CDR2 YNFKEQ. CDR3 region: CASSLGLAGAPGETQYF. CDR3 sequence (DNA): TGTGCCAGCAGCTTGGGGCTAGCGGGGGCCCCGGGAGAGACCCAGTACTTC.

This clone was recorded a few times. This sequence joins TRBV19 and TRBJ2-7; the D gene is possibly TRBD1 (7 bases). Germline V gives CDR1 LNHDA, CDR2 SQIVND (reference sequence). V was shortened by 3 bases and J by 1 base, with 10 bases between the two germline ends. The CDR3 runs to 14 residues. The CDR3 coding sequence is TGTGCCAGTAGTATCGGGGGACAGTCCTACGAGCAGTACTTC. This sequence encodes CASSIGGQSYEQYF.

The chain uses TRBV2 and TRBJ2-3, with D perhaps TRBD2 (6 bases). The CDR3 is 13 residues long. Per the germline V gene, CDR1 is SNHLY and CDR2 is FYNNEI. Trimming cost V 10 bases and J 1 base, with 12 bases left between them. CDR3 region: CAIPTSRTDTQYF. Written as DNA, the CDR3 is TGTGCCATCCCGACTAGTCGCACAGATACGCAGTATTTT. Together with reference TRBV2 and TRBJ2-3, the CDR3 gives the full variable domain: EPEVTQTPSHQVTQMGQEVILRCVPISNHLYFYWYRQILGQKVEFLVSFYNNEISEKSEIFDDQFSVERPDGSNFTLKIRSTKLEDSAMYFCAIPTSRTDTQYFGPGTRLTVL.

V usage is TRBV18 and J usage is TRBJ2-5; 11 bases are a match to TRBD1. The germline gives CDR1 KGHSH, CDR2 LQKENI. With 4 bases clipped from V and 3 bases from J, the junction kept 4 bases outside the gene matches. The CDR3 extends over 15 amino acids. Written as DNA, the CDR3 is TGTGCCAGCTCACGAGGACAGGGGGCCGAAGAGACCCAGTACTTC. As protein: CASSRGQGAEETQYF. The full variable domain, in which reference TRBV18 and TRBJ2-5 provide the parts outside the CDR3, is NAGVMQNPRHLVRRRGQEARLRCSPMKGHSHVYWYRQLPEEGLKFMVYLQKENIIDESGMPKERFSAEFPKEGPSILRIQQVVRGDSAAYFCASSRGQGAEETQYFGPGTRLLVL.

This chain connects TRBV29-1 to TRBJ1-1; D perhaps matches TRBD1 (5 bases). The V and J ends lost 2 bases and 0 bases respectively, with 7 bases between them. The CDR3 is 13 amino acids. In germline, CDR1 is SQVTM, CDR2 ANQGSEA. The CDR3 here is CSVERGMNTEAFF. The CDR3 nucleotides read TGCAGCGTTGAACGGGGGATGAACACTGAAGCTTTCTTT.

The gene calls are TRBV2 and TRBJ2-2, with 11 bases identical to TRBD2. Trimming at V came to 3 bases and at J to 4 bases, leaving 10 bases not matched to a gene. The CDR3 loop spans 18 amino acids. Germline V gene sequence: CDR1 SNHLY, CDR2 FYNNEI. The CDR3 region has the DNA TGTGCCAGCAGTGAGGTAGGACTAGCGGGCACTTCCACCGGGGAGCTGTTTTTT. Protein product: CASSEVGLAGTSTGELFF.

This clone appeared a single time. The rearrangement joins TRBV29-1 to TRBJ2-7, with 8 bases identical to TRBD2. The germline V gene has CDR1 SQVTM and CDR2 ANQGSEA. The CDR3 consists of 14 residues. The J segment lost 7 bases and the V segment lost 0 bases, leaving 8 bases of the junction unmatched. The CDR3 protein is CSVEDAAGAREQYF. The CDR3, as DNA: TGCAGCGTTGAAGATGCAGCGGGGGCGCGGGAGCAGTACTTC.

The chain is built from TRBV6-6 and TRBJ1-2, with TRBD1 as a possible D gene (6 bases). This CDR3 is built from 13 residues. CDR1 MNHNY and CDR2 SVGAGI come from the germline V gene (reference sequence). The germline V and J ends were trimmed by 5 bases and 8 bases, with 15 bases remaining between them. The CDR3 region has the DNA TGTGCCAGCAGTACACAGGGAACGGGAGGCTACACCTTC. It translates to CASSTQGTGGYTF.